The clone carrying this TCR beta chain came up once. Its target is not known. 60 Vbeta and 13 Jbeta primers were used in PCR. Clones were read by immunoSEQ multiplex PCR, and TCRdb kept only the in-frame ones, dropping some. Among around 130,000 clones, 80% to 85% were seen once, and the ten largest hold around 0.7%. This sample is drawn from a study of cytomegalovirus exposure and HLA in healthy donors. At the level of the study: Roughly 89 million unique TCR sequences came from HLA-typed donors in an early release.

Study-wide points: Data from an earlier analysis indicated that most TCR beta V segments were productive either about 87% or about 30% of the time. Indistinguishable V segments, including TRBV6-2 and TRBV6-3, were excluded. Usually a TCR sequence was rare, but some public TCRs were found in many donors.

V shed 1 base and J shed 5 bases, with 11 bases lying between them. The CDR3 sequence is 14 residues long. The germline CDR1 and CDR2 sequences are SGHTA and FQGNSA. The sequenced sample consisted of PBMCs. V and J are TRBV7-2 and TRBJ1-1; tentatively, D is TRBD1 (5 bases). This TCR was recovered from a man between 18 and 35 years old in good health and CMV-seronegative. Here the CDR3 DNA reads TGTGCCAGCAGCTTAGATGGCAGGGTGACTGAAGCTTTCTTT. It translates to CASSLDGRVTEAFF.